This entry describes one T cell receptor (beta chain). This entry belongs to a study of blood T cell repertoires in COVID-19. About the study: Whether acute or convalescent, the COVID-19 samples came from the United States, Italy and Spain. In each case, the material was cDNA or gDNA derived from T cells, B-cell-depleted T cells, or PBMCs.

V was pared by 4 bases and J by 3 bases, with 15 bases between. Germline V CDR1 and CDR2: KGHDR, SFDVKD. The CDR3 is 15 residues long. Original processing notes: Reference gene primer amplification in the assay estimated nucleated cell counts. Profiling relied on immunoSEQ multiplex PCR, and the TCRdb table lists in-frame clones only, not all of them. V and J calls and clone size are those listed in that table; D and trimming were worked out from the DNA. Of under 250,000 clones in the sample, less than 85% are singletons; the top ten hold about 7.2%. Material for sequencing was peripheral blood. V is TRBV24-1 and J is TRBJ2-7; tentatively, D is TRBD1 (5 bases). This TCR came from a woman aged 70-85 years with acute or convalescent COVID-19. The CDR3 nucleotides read TGTGCCACCAGTGACCCCCTGACAGAAAGCTACGAGCAGTACTTC. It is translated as CATSDPLTESYEQYF.